These 24 T cell receptor beta chains came from one sample sequenced in a study of blood T cell repertoires in COVID-19. Measured with immunoSEQ multiplex PCR; TCRdb has only the in-frame clones, and not every one. The table has roughly 230,000 clones, around nine tenths seen once. Sequenced material: PBMCs or T cells enriched from blood (not recorded which). The receptors originated from a man younger than 40 in a cohort exposed to, infected with or recovered from COVID-19 (not recorded which).

This clone has a handful of counts. This chain connects TRBV6-2 or TRBV6-3 to TRBJ1-5; D not certain. Germline CDR1 and CDR2: MNHEY and SVGEGT. The CDR3 has 16 residues. V was trimmed by 6 bases and J by 1 base, leaving 16 bases between them. The CDR3 is CASSPGRRGSNQPQHF. The CDR3 DNA reads TGTGCCAGCAGCCCAGGCCGCAGAGGGAGCAATCAGCCCCAGCATTTT.

The chain employs TRBV5-1 and TRBJ1-2; 7 bases match TRBD1. Germline CDR1 SGHRS, CDR2 YFSETQ. J gave up 2 bases and V 0 bases, and 1 base lay outside the gene matches. The CDR3 has 14 amino acids. In DNA form, the CDR3 reads TGCGCCAGCAGCTTGGAGGGACAGAACTATGGCTACACCTTC. Amino acid sequence: CASSLEGQNYGYTF.

This sequence joins TRBV3-1 (or the pseudogene TRBV3-2) and TRBJ2-3; possible D gene TRBD2, 6 bases. V lost 1 base, J lost 6 bases, and 8 bases lay in between. This CDR3 is 13 amino acids long. Germline loops: CDR1 LGHDT, CDR2 YNNKEL (reference sequence). CDR3 residues: CASSQGGGDTQYF. CDR3 sequence (DNA): TGTGCCAGCAGCCAAGGTGGAGGGGATACGCAGTATTTT.

This chain connects TRBV27 to TRBJ1-1; no definite D call. Germline CDR1 is MNHEY and CDR2 is SMNVEV (reference sequence). The CDR3 loop spans 13 amino acids. Trimming removed 6 bases from V and 4 bases from J, with 12 bases in between. The CDR3 DNA is TGTGCCAGCAGCCTGGCAGGATTCACTGAAGCTTTCTTT. Encoded protein: CASSLAGFTEAFF.

The gene calls are TRBV18 and TRBJ2-2; D perhaps matches TRBD1 (7 bases). The V gene's germline CDR1 is KGHSH and CDR2 LQKENI. V was shortened by 5 bases and J by 6 bases, with 13 bases between the two germline ends. The CDR3 sequence is 14 residues long. The CDR3 loop reads CASSAGQSAGELFF. CDR3 DNA sequence: TGTGCCAGCTCAGCGGGACAGTCGGCCGGGGAGCTGTTTTTT.

V and J are TRBV7-9 and TRBJ2-1, with 15 bases matching TRBD2. From germline, CDR1 is SEHNR and CDR2 FQNEAQ (reference sequence). V was pared by 5 bases and J by 6 bases, with 5 bases of the junction left unmatched. The CDR3 is made up of 16 amino acids. The CDR3 coding sequence is TGTGCCAGCAGCGACGGACTAGCGGGAGGGTTCAATGAGCAGTTCTTC. Its protein product is CASSDGLAGGFNEQFF.

The chain couples TRBV24-1 to TRBJ2-7; a possible D gene is TRBD1 (5 bases). The CDR3 is 12 amino acids. The germline gives CDR1 KGHDR, CDR2 SFDVKD. Trimming shortened V by 6 bases and J by 7 bases, and 12 bases separated the two germline ends. The CDR3 region is CATSSSGREQYF. The CDR3 coding sequence is TGTGCCACCAGTTCATCAGGGCGGGAGCAGTACTTC.

This sequence joins TRBV27 and TRBJ2-4, with TRBD2 matching over 13 bases. CDR1 is MNHEY, CDR2 SMNVEV, per germline (reference sequence). The CDR3 consists of 16 residues. J was trimmed by 9 bases and V by 1 base; bases with no gene match: 6. CDR3 sequence (DNA): TGTGCCAGCAGTTTATGGGCCGGGACTAGCGGGGCCATTCAGTACTTC. Encoded protein: CASSLWAGTSGAIQYF.

V usage is TRBV28 and J usage is TRBJ1-1, with a possible D match to TRBD1 (5 bases). The CDR3 is made up of 14 amino acids. Deletions cut 6 bases from V and 0 bases from J, with 11 bases between. The germline V gene encodes CDR1 MDHEN and CDR2 SYDVKM. The CDR3, as DNA: TGTGCCAGCAGGAAAGACAGACTGAACACTGAAGCTTTCTTT. This sequence encodes CASRKDRLNTEAFF.

The rearrangement uses TRBV15 and TRBJ1-5; D gene ambiguous. Germline V gene sequence: CDR1 LNHNV, CDR2 YYDKDF (reference sequence). The V gene lost 5 bases and the J gene lost 0 bases, with 17 bases spanning the gap. The length of the CDR3 is 17 residues. CDR3 nucleotide sequence: TGTGCCACCAGCGGCAAGAGGTCGCAGAATAGCAATCAGCCCCAGCATTTT. This translates into CATSGKRSQNSNQPQHF.

The CDR3 nucleotides read TGTGCCAGCAGTCCGCTGGGGAGGGCAGGTGCTGAAGCTTTCTTT. Translating it yields CASSPLGRAGAEAFF. The V gene is TRBV28, the J gene TRBJ1-1; D gene unclear. V was trimmed by 5 bases and J by 6 bases, leaving 19 bases between them. The length of the CDR3 is 15 residues. Germline CDR1 is MDHEN and CDR2 is SYDVKM.

The chain carries TRBV7-9 and TRBJ2-1, with 9 bases aligning to TRBD2. The CDR3 length is 16 residues. Losses at the gene ends were 5 bases for V and 4 bases for J; bases not matched to a gene: 9. Germline V gene lookup returns CDR1 SEHNR and CDR2 FQNEAQ (reference sequence). The CDR3 DNA is TGTGCCAGCAGCAGTAGCGGGAGTATTAGGTACAATGAGCAGTTCTTC. Amino acid sequence: CASSSSGSIRYNEQFF.

Only one count was recorded for this clone. The J gene is TRBJ2-5, the V gene TRBV27, with 8 nucleotides matching TRBD1. This CDR3 contains 12 residues. The ends lost 5 bases at V and 6 bases at J; junction bases unmatched: 2. Germline CDR1 and CDR2: MNHEY and SMNVEV (reference sequence). In DNA form, the CDR3 reads TGTGCCAGCAGTACAGGGGGAAAGACCCAGTACTTC. Its protein is CASSTGGKTQYF.

The chain couples TRBV29-1 to TRBJ1-1; D remains ambiguous. The CDR3 has 13 amino acids. Between the trimmed V and J ends, which lost 5 bases and 0 bases, there was a span of 10 bases. The germline CDR1 and CDR2 sequences are SQVTM and ANQGSEA. In DNA form, the CDR3 reads TGCAGCGTTAAGGACTCTTTGAACACTGAAGCTTTCTTT. Residues: CSVKDSLNTEAFF.

This chain uses TRBV6-5 with TRBJ2-7, with D possibly being TRBD1 (6 bases). Looked up from germline, CDR1 is MNHEY and CDR2 is SVGAGI. Trimming stripped 5 bases from V and 7 bases from J, with 21 bases between. This CDR3 is 15 amino acids long. As DNA, the CDR3 is TGTGCCAGCAGTCCAAACGTCAGGGGCGCTCCGGAGCAGTACTTC. Amino acids: CASSPNVRGAPEQYF.

J is TRBJ1-1 and V is TRBV6-5; 8 positions match TRBD1. The CDR3 has 15 residues. Germline V gene lookup returns CDR1 MNHEY and CDR2 SVGAGI. V lost 1 base, J lost 5 bases, and 6 bases stayed unmatched. CDR3 nucleotides: TGTGCCAGCAGTTACTTTCAGGGGGCCTTGACTGAAGCTTTCTTT. It encodes CASSYFQGALTEAFF.

The chain joins TRBV20-1 to TRBJ2-1, with D perhaps TRBD2 (5 bases). V gave up 3 bases and J gave up 7 bases, with 13 bases separating them. The CDR3 is made up of 13 amino acids. Germline CDR1 DFQATT, CDR2 SNEGSKA (reference sequence). The CDR3: CSASLDSSNEQFF. As DNA, the CDR3 is TGCAGTGCTAGTTTGGACTCCTCGAATGAGCAGTTCTTC.

The chain couples TRBV24-1 to TRBJ2-5, with D unresolved. The CDR3 runs 13 residues. CDR1 and CDR2 from the germline V gene are KGHDR and SFDVKD. Trimming pared 3 bases from V and 5 bases from J, leaving 9 bases between. The CDR3 reads CATSDAAMETQYF. The CDR3 DNA reads TGTGCCACCAGTGATGCCGCTATGGAGACCCAGTACTTC.

V gene TRBV27 combines with J gene TRBJ2-7; tentative D call: TRBD2 (6 bases). Trimming left V 4 bases short and J 3 bases short, with 13 bases between. The CDR3 covers 14 residues. Germline assignment: CDR1 MNHEY and CDR2 SMNVEV (reference sequence). CDR3 in amino acids: CASSSRDWSYEQYF. The CDR3 DNA reads as TGTGCCAGCAGTTCCCGGGACTGGAGCTACGAGCAGTACTTC.

The chain uses TRBV4-1 and TRBJ2-7; TRBD2 agrees at 7 bases. This CDR3 has 15 amino acids. The J segment lost 2 bases and the V segment lost 0 bases, leaving 4 bases of the junction unmatched. Germline CDR1 reads MGHRA; CDR2 reads YSYEKL. CDR3 amino acids: CASSQEGGKAYEQYF. The CDR3 bases are TGCGCCAGCAGCCAAGAGGGGGGGAAAGCCTACGAGCAGTACTTC.

The CDR3 here is CASSSPGGARKTGELFF. The CDR3 DNA reads TGTGCCAGCAGCTCCCCGGGGGGGGCGCGAAAGACCGGGGAGCTGTTTTTT. V gene TRBV11-2 combines with J gene TRBJ2-2; TRBD2 matches at 8 bases. The germline V gene has CDR1 SGHAT and CDR2 FQNNGV. The CDR3 runs 17 residues. Losses at the gene ends were 4 bases for V and 5 bases for J; bases not matched to a gene: 12.

This clone has only one observation. J is TRBJ1-3 and V is TRBV28, with 7 bases aligning to TRBD1. The V segment lost 3 bases and the J segment 4 bases; nucleotides outside the gene matches: 0. The CDR3 loop spans 13 amino acids. Germline CDR1 MDHEN, CDR2 SYDVKM. The DNA of the CDR3 is TGTGCCAGCAGTTTCAGGGGGGGAAACACCATATATTTT. Its protein is CASSFRGGNTIYF. Filled out from reference TRBV28 and TRBJ1-3, the complete variable domain reads DVKVTQSSRYLVKRTGEKVFLECVQDMDHENMFWYRQDPGLGLRLIYFSYDVKMKEKGDIPEGYSVSREKKERFSLILESASTNQTSMYLCASSFRGGNTIYFGEGSWLTVV.

This clone is a singleton in its sample. The rearrangement joins TRBV18 to TRBJ1-3, with 9 bases identical to TRBD1. The trim removed 5 bases at V and 3 bases at J, leaving 11 bases unmatched. Looked up from germline, CDR1 is KGHSH and CDR2 is LQKENI. This CDR3 has 17 residues. The CDR3 here is CASSIRATGGIGNTIYF. CDR3 DNA: TGTGCCAGCTCAATCCGAGCGACAGGGGGGATTGGAAACACCATATATTTT.

With regard to this clone: Different DNA sequences within this sample yield the same CDR3. The chain links TRBV27 to TRBJ2-3, with TRBD2 as a possible D gene (6 bases). This CDR3 comprises 14 residues. The ends were cut back, 3 bases at V and 2 bases at J, with 9 bases in the middle. Germline V CDR1 and CDR2: MNHEY, SMNVEV (reference sequence). CDR3 residues: CASSFGGTTDTQYF. The CDR3 DNA sequence: TGTGCCAGCAGTTTTGGCGGGACCACAGATACGCAGTATTTT.